The clone carrying this T cell receptor (beta chain) occurred once. Clones were read by immunoSEQ multiplex PCR, and TCRdb kept only the in-frame ones, dropping some. The table has 79,000 or so clones, 65% to 80% seen once. The record originates from a study of T cell responses to AZD1222 COVID-19 vaccine. Looked up from germline, CDR1 is LNHDA and CDR2 is SQIVND (reference sequence). The CDR3 covers 15 residues. The V end was cut by 3 bases, the J end by 0 bases, with 9 bases between. The sequencing used peripheral blood, collected 28 days after the second dose of the MenACWY control vaccine. The source of this sequence is an adult who received the MenACWY meningococcal vaccine as a control. The chain links TRBV19 to TRBJ1-3; D is perhaps TRBD1 (6 bases). CDR3 coding DNA: TGTGCCAGTAGTATTATGGGGGCCTCTGGAAACACCATATATTTT. Translation: CASSIMGASGNTIYF.